Described below is a single TCR beta chain sequence and its context. Individuals drawn from 24 US areas were about 18 to 100 years old. Exposed participants encountered a COVID-19 case during the 2 weeks preceding study entry. The sample is drawn from a study of blood T cell repertoires in COVID-19. TCRdb keeps only in-frame clones here, not all; method: immunoSEQ multiplex PCR. Among 350,000 to 500,000 clones listed, about 88% were seen once. Germline V gene data show CDR1 as LNHDA and CDR2 as SQIVND (reference sequence). The CDR3 has 13 residues. The V gene lost 9 bases and the J gene lost 0 bases, with 8 bases spanning the gap.

Sequencing was carried out using PBMCs or T cells enriched from blood (not recorded which). The sequence was collected from a woman aged 18-29 years who had been exposed to COVID-19. The V gene is TRBV19, the J gene TRBJ1-4; no firm D call. The CDR3 bases are TGTGCCAGCCGTCCTTCAACTAATGAAAAACTGTTTTTT. Translation gives CASRPSTNEKLFF.